The present T cell receptor beta chain was sequenced within a study of molecular identifiers for immune sequencing clone quantification. In the study overall: Four of five splits of RNA from around 18,000 or 91,000 naive CD8 cells were sequenced in replicates.

The V end was cut by 0 bases, the J end by 4 bases, with 16 bases between. The CDR3 is 16 amino acids. Germline CDR1 reads LGHNA; CDR2 reads YSLEER. This clonotype was detected a few times. Its target is unknown. TCRdb itself ran the PCR reads through MiXCR, one entry per CDR3 protein. The table lists approximately 680,000 distinct CDR3 sequences, about 25% of them singletons, with about 0.84% in the top ten. Broader study findings: Spiked TCR RNA from one Jurkat cell reportedly showed up when mixed among 850,000 to 1,000,000 naive cells.

This TCR came from a human donor in good health. Some libraries in this study had Jurkat cell RNA spiked in. The genes are TRBV4-3 and TRBJ2-7; no clear D gene. The sequenced sample was naive CD8+ T cells from blood, with Jurkat cell RNA spiked in. The sample's subset: FACS-sorted CD8+CD4-CCR7+CD45RA+ naive T cells. CDR3 sequence (DNA): TGCGCCAGCAGCCAAGAAATACCGAGTGTCCTATACGAGCAGTACTTC. Translation gives CASSQEIPSVLYEQYF.